The T cell receptor beta chain under discussion was sequenced for a study of blood T cells in healthy people across ages. It was with a sample-barcoded 5' primer and a J-beta primer mix that a second PCR of roughly 6 to 11 cycles was run. TCRdb used MiXCR to reprocess the 5' RACE reads, holding one entry per CDR3 protein. The table records 550,000 to 650,000 distinct CDR3 sequences, roughly a quarter of them present only once. CDR3 size: 16 residues. Germline lookup yields CDR1 MNHEY and CDR2 SMNVEV (reference sequence). Trimming stripped 5 bases from V and 4 bases from J, with 20 bases between. A remark on this clonotype: Antigen specificity is unknown.

Study results and limitations: When set beside aged donors, long-lived donors presented more naive CD4+ cells and higher diversity. Age advanced and TCR beta diversity per million T cells fell, roughly linearly.

These sequences were also reported in another study, on T cells of mothers and their children. That investigation notes: Per mother, over 9 million TCR beta CDR3 reads were obtained; per child, a few million.

The sample taken for sequencing was blood. The receptor's source is a boy between 2 and 10 years old in good health. The chain recombines TRBV27 with TRBJ2-5; D not certain. This chain's CDR3 is CASSQSGSVLGETQYF. In nucleotides, the CDR3 is TGTGCCAGCAGTCAGTCAGGATCGGTCCTGGGAGAGACCCAGTACTTC.